The source of this T cell receptor (beta chain) is a study of blood T cell repertoires in COVID-19. In the study overall: The United States, Italy and Spain were the sources of the acute and convalescent COVID-19 samples. Sources were T cells, B-cell-depleted T cells, or PBMCs; the material itself was cDNA or gDNA.

This clone was seen just once. Authors' methods: Scientists estimated how many nucleated cells there were by amplifying reference gene primers. Repertoires were generated with immunoSEQ multiplex PCR, while TCRdb's copy carries only in-frame clones and drops some. That table furnishes V, J and clone size, whereas the DNA furnished D and trimming. The profile covers 150,000 to 200,000 clones, with 86% appearing a single time and 3% to 4% taken by the ten largest. The clonotype was recovered from a man aged 65 to 79 with acute or convalescent COVID-19. The specimen was peripheral blood.

The CDR3 reads CASSFHNQPQHF. The CDR3 nucleotides are TGTGCCAGCAGTTTCCACAATCAGCCCCAGCATTTT. This rearrangement joins TRBV12-3 or TRBV12-4 to TRBJ1-5; D is unclear. Trimming pared 3 bases from V and 3 bases from J, leaving 3 bases between. The CDR3 consists of 12 residues.